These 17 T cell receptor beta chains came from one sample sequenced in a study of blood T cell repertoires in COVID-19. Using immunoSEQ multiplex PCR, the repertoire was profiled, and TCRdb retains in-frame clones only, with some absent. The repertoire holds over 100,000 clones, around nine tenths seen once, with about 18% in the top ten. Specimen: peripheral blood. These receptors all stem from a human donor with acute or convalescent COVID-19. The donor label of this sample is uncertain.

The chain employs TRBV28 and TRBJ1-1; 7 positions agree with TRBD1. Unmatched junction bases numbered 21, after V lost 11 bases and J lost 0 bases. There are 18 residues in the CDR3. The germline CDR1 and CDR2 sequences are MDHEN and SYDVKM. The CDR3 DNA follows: TGTGCCGTCCAATTGGGACAGCTCGGTTCCTGGTTGAACACTGAAGCTTTCTTT. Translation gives CAVQLGQLGSWLNTEAFF.

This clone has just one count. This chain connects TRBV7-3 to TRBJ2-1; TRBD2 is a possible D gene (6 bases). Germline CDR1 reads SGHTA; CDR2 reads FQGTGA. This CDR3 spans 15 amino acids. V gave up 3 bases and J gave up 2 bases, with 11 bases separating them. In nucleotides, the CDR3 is TGTGCCAGCAGCTTGATTGGCGGGGCCTACAATGAGCAGTTCTTC. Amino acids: CASSLIGGAYNEQFF.

The CDR3 DNA reads as TGTGCCAGCAGCCCCCGCGGCCTAGCGGGGGGGAGGAATGAGCAGTTCTTC. Encoded protein: CASSPRGLAGGRNEQFF. The chain is built from TRBV7-2 and TRBJ2-1, with 12 bases that match TRBD2. The CDR3 has 17 amino acids. V lost 5 bases and J lost 7; bases outside the gene matches: 12. CDR1 is SGHTA, CDR2 FQGNSA, per germline.

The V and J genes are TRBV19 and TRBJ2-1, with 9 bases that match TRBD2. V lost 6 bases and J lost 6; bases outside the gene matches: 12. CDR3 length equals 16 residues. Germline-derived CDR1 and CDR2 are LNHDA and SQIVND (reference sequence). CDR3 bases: TGTGCCAGTAGCCGGGCCCCTAGCGGGGTGAGCAATGAGCAGTTCTTC. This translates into CASSRAPSGVSNEQFF.

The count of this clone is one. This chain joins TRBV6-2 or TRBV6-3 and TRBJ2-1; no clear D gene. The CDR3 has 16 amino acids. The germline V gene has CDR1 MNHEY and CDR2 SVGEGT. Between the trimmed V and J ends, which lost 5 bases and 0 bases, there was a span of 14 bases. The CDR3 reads CASSPLTAYSYNEQFF. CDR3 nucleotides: TGTGCCAGCAGTCCACTTACAGCATACTCCTACAATGAGCAGTTCTTC.

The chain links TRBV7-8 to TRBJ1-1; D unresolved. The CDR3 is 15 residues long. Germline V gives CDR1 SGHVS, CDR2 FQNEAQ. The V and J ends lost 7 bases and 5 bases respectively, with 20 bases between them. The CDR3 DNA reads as TGTGCCAGCAACTACGACGGGAGGGATAGGACTGAAGCTTTCTTT. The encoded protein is CASNYDGRDRTEAFF.

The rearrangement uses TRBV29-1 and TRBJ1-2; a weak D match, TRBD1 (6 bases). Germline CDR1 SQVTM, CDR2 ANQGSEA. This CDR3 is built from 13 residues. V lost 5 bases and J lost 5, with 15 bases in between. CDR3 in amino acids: CSVQGQAEYGYTF. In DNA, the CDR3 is TGCAGCGTTCAGGGGCAGGCCGAATATGGCTACACCTTC.

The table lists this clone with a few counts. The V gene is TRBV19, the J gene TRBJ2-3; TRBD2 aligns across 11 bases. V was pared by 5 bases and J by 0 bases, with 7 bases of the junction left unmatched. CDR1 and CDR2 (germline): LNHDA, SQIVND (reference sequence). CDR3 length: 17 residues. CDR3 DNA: TGTGCCAGTAGTGTCCCGGGACTAGCGGTTAGCACAGATACGCAGTATTTT. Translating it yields CASSVPGLAVSTDTQYF.

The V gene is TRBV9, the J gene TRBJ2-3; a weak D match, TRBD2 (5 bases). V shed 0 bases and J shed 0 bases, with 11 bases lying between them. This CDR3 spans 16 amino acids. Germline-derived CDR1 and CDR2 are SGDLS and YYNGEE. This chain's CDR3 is CASSVGTSPSTDTQYF. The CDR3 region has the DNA TGTGCCAGCAGCGTAGGTACTAGTCCTAGCACAGATACGCAGTATTTT. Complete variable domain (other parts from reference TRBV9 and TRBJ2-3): DSGVTQTPKHLITATGQRVTLRCSPRSGDLSVYWYQQSLDQGLQFLIQYYNGEERAKGNILERFSAQQFPDLHSELNLSSLELGDSALYFCASSVGTSPSTDTQYFGPGTRLTVL.

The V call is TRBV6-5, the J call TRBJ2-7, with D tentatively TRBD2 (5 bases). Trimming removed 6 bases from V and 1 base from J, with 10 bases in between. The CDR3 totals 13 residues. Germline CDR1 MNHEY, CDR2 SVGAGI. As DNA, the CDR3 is TGTGCCAGCAGCACTAGGATATCCTACGAGCAGTACTTC. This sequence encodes CASSTRISYEQYF.

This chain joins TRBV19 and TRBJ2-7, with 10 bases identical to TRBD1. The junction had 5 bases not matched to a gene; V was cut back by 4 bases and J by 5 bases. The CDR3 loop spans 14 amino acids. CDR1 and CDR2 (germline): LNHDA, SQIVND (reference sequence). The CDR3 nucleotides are TGTGCCAGTAGTACACGACAGGGGGCCCACGAGCAGTACTTC. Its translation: CASSTRQGAHEQYF.

The DNA of the CDR3 is TGTGCCAGCAGCTTAGGCGCTAGCGGGAGTTTCCATGAGCAGTTCTTC. Translation gives CASSLGASGSFHEQFF. The V gene is TRBV11-2, the J gene TRBJ2-1, with 10 bases fitting TRBD2. The V gene end was trimmed by 1 base and the J gene end by 8 bases; junction bases not matched to a gene: 8. The CDR3 consists of 16 residues. The germline V gene has CDR1 SGHAT and CDR2 FQNNGV.

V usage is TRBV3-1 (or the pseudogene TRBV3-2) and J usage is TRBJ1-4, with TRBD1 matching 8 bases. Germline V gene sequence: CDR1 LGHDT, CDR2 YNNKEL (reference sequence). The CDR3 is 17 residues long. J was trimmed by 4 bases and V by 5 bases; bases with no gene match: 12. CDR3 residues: CASSYPPQGAGNEKLFF. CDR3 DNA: TGTGCCAGCAGCTACCCGCCCCAGGGGGCAGGTAATGAAAAACTGTTTTTT.

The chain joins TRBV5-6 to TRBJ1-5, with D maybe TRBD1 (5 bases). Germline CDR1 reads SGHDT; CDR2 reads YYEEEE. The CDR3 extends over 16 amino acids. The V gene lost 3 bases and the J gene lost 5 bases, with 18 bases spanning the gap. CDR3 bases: TGTGCCAGCAGCTCCAATACTCTACAGGTTGATCAGCCCCAGCATTTT. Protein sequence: CASSSNTLQVDQPQHF.

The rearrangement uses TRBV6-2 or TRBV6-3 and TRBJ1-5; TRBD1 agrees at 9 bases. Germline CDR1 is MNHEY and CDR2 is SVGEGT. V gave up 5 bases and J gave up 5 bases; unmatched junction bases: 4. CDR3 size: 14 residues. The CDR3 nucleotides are TGTGCCAGCAGTCCGACAGGGGGTGATCAGCCCCAGCATTTT. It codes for CASSPTGGDQPQHF.

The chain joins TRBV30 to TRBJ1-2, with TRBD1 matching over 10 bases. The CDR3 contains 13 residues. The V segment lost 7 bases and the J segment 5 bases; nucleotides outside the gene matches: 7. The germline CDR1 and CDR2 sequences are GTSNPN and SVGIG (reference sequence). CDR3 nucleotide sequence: TGTGCCTTTCGTGGGACAGGGGTGTATGGCTACACCTTC. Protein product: CAFRGTGVYGYTF.

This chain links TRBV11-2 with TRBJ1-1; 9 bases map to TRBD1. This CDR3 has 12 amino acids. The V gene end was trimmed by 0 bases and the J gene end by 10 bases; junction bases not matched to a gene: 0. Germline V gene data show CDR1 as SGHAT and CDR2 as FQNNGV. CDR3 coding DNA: TGTGCCAGCAGCTTAGAGGGACAGGGAGCTTTCTTT. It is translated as CASSLEGQGAFF.